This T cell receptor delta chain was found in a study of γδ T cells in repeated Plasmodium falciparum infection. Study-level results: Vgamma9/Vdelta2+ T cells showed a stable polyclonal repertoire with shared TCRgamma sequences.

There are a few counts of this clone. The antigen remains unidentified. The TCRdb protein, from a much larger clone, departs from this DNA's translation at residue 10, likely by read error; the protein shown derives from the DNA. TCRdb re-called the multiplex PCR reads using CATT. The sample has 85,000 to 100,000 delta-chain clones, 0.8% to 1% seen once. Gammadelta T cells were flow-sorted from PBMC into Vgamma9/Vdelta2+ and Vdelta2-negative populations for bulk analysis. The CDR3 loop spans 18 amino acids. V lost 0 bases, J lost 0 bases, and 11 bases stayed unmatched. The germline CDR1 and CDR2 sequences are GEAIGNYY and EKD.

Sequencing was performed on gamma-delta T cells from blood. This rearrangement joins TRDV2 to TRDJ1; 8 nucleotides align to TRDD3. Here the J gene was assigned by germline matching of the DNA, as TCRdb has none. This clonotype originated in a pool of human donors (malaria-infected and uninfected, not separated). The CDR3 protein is CACDTVGGDILYTDKLIF. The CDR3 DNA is TGTGCCTGTGACACCGTAGGGGGGGATATTCTGTACACCGATAAACTCATCTTT.